These T cell receptor beta chains were read from a single sample in a study of blood T cell repertoires in COVID-19. Here immunoSEQ multiplex PCR was the method, and the copy in TCRdb shows in-frame clones only, minus some. Here the sample spans tens of thousands of clones, around 80% being singletons. The sequenced sample consisted of peripheral blood. The receptors shown here come from a woman aged 60-70 years with acute or convalescent COVID-19. Both conserved end residues are part of each CDR3. D genes are given only for firm matches. Part of the rows lack a size; the others show once, few, many or a class for expanded clones.

>-|TRBV3-1/TRBV3-2|TRBJ2-5|TRBD2
CASSLLAGGPETQYF
TGTGCCAGCAGCCTACTAGCGGGGGGGCCGGAGACCCAGTACTTC
>-|TRBV10-3|TRBJ2-1|TRBD2
CAIRTNLAGGTNEQFF
TGTGCCATCAGGACTAACCTAGCGGGAGGGACCAATGAGCAGTTCTTC
>-|TRBV15|TRBJ2-7|-
CATSTGTKFYEQYF
TGTGCCACCAGCACCGGGACAAAGTTCTACGAGCAGTACTTC
>-|TRBV5-1|TRBJ1-2|TRBD1
CASRRGGADYGYTF
TGCGCCAGCCGCCGAGGGGGCGCGGACTATGGCTACACCTTC
>-|TRBV5-1|TRBJ2-1|TRBD2
CASSFFGTSGGGNEQFF
TGCGCCAGCAGCTTCTTCGGGACTAGCGGGGGAGGCAATGAGCAGTTCTTC
>-|TRBV7-3|TRBJ2-7|TRBD1
CASSPLGTGIYEQYF
TGTGCCAGCAGCCCACTAGGGACAGGGATCTACGAGCAGTACTTC
>once|TRBV11-3|TRBJ2-7|-
CASSPGGQIPYEQYF
TGTGCCAGCAGCCCCGGGGGGCAAATCCCCTACGAGCAGTACTTC
>-|TRBV9|TRBJ2-5|TRBD1
CASSHPGTGVETQYF
TGTGCCAGCAGCCATCCAGGGACAGGGGTCGAGACCCAGTACTTC
>-|TRBV12-3/TRBV12-4|TRBJ1-4|-
CASSILGREKLFF
-
>-|TRBV9|TRBJ1-6|-
CASSVLGREGSPLHF
TGTGCCAGCAGCGTATTGGGCAGGGAGGGATCACCCCTCCACTTT
>-|TRBV2|TRBJ1-6|-
CASNGENNSPLHF
TGTGCCAGCAATGGGGAGAATAATTCACCCCTCCACTTT
>-|TRBV19|TRBJ2-7|-
CASSIDGRGWERYEQYF
TGTGCCAGTAGTATCGATGGCCGGGGTTGGGAACGGTACGAGCAGTACTTC
>-|TRBV12-3/TRBV12-4|TRBJ2-1|-
CASRPRADEQFF
TGTGCCAGCAGGCCGCGGGCGGATGAGCAGTTCTTC
>-|TRBV2|TRBJ1-1|-
CASSVGREKKAFF
TGTGCCAGCAGTGTAGGCAGGGAAAAAAAAGCTTTCTTT
>-|TRBV6-5|TRBJ1-1|-
CASRPSGTYSGGFF
TGTGCCAGCAGACCTTCCGGGACATACTCTGGTGGTTTCTTT
>few|TRBV6-5|TRBJ1-6|-
CASGTTVYNSPLHF
TGTGCCAGCGGCACGACAGTTTATAATTCACCCCTCCACTTT
>-|TRBV7-3|TRBJ1-1|-
CASSPLGVGEAFF
TGTGCCAGCAGCCCCCTGGGCGTGGGCGAAGCTTTCTTT
>-|TRBV5-1|TRBJ2-6|-
CASSSTQFSGANVLTF
TGCGCCAGCAGCTCGACTCAGTTCTCTGGGGCCAACGTCCTGACTTTC
>-|TRBV4-1|TRBJ1-3|-
CASSQPSGRVAIYF
TGCGCCAGCAGCCAACCTTCAGGGAGGGTGGCCATATATTTT
>-|TRBV27|TRBJ2-1|TRBD2
CASTRKGGSKVLAVRNEQFF
TGTGCCAGCACCCGGAAGGGGGGGTCAAAAGTACTAGCGGTACGAAATGAGCAGTTCTTC
>-|TRBV6-5|TRBJ2-7|TRBD1
CASSYYGGQRPREQYF
TGTGCCAGCAGTTACTATGGGGGACAGCGCCCAAGGGAGCAGTACTTC
>-|TRBV2|TRBJ2-7|-
CASIKGETSYF
TGTGCCAGCATCAAAGGGGAAACTTCGTACTTC
>-|TRBV19|TRBJ1-5|-
CASSIKGLINQPQHF
TGTGCCAGTAGTATTAAGGGGCTGATCAATCAGCCCCAGCATTTT
>once|TRBV2|TRBJ2-5|TRBD2
CASSGGVAGETQYF
TGTGCCAGCAGCGGTGGGGTAGCGGGAGAGACCCAGTACTTC
>-|TRBV5-1|TRBJ2-1|TRBD2
CASSVLAGEANEQFF
TGCGCCAGCAGCGTACTAGCGGGGGAGGCAAATGAGCAGTTCTTC
>-|TRBV14|TRBJ2-1|-
CASSLGGLEQFF
TGTGCCAGCAGCCTCGGAGGGCTTGAGCAGTTCTTC
>-|TRBV10-3|TRBJ1-5|TRBD1
CATDQGVGVNQPQHF
TGTGCCACAGACCAGGGGGTTGGGGTAAATCAGCCCCAGCATTTT
>-|TRBV12-5|TRBJ1-5|-
CASGERNQPQHF
TGTGCTAGTGGGGAGCGAAATCAGCCCCAGCATTTT
>-|TRBV5-1|TRBJ1-1|TRBD1
CASVGTGYTEAFF
TGCGCCAGCGTCGGGACAGGGTATACTGAAGCTTTCTTT
>few|TRBV29-1|TRBJ2-1|-
CSGLPGYGDEQFF
TGCAGCGGTCTGCCCGGGTACGGGGATGAGCAGTTCTTC
>-|TRBV7-8|TRBJ1-4|-
CASSLARTDPNEKLFF
TGTGCCAGCAGCTTAGCGAGGACAGATCCTAATGAAAAACTGTTTTTT
>-|TRBV19|TRBJ2-1|-
CASSIVQGWSYNEQFF
TGTGCCAGTAGTATAGTGCAGGGTTGGTCCTACAATGAGCAGTTCTTC
>-|TRBV5-4|TRBJ1-3|-
CASSLNRNSGNTIYF
TGTGCCAGCAGCTTAAACAGGAATTCTGGAAACACCATATATTTT
>-|TRBV9|TRBJ1-1|-
CASSVRPDTEAFF
TGTGCCAGCAGCGTACGTCCGGACACTGAAGCTTTCTTT
>-|TRBV7-3|TRBJ2-5|-
CASSAQGLSEETQYF
TGTGCCAGCAGCGCTCAGGGGCTTTCAGAGGAGACCCAGTACTTC
>-|TRBV5-8|TRBJ2-1|TRBD2
CASSPLAGDRNEQFF
TGTGCCAGCAGCCCACTAGCGGGAGACAGGAATGAGCAGTTCTTC
>-|TRBV7-8|TRBJ1-2|TRBD1
CASSFAGQGAVGGYTF
TGTGCCAGCAGCTTCGCCGGACAGGGGGCTGTAGGTGGCTACACCTTC
>-|TRBV4-1|TRBJ2-5|-
CASSKTGGGETQYF
TGCGCCAGCAGCAAAACAGGGGGAGGGGAGACCCAGTACTTC
>-|TRBV6-5|TRBJ1-5|TRBD1
CASSRDSNQPQHF
TGTGCCAGCAGCCGGGACAGTAATCAGCCCCAGCATTTT
>-|TRBV7-9|TRBJ2-7|TRBD1
CASSPRGTVFYEQYF
TGTGCCAGCAGCCCGAGGGGGACAGTATTCTACGAGCAGTACTTC
>few|TRBV7-6|TRBJ2-2|-
CASSFLFGVGGTTGELFF
TGTGCCAGCAGCTTTCTTTTCGGGGTTGGAGGGACCACCGGGGAGCTGTTTTTT
>once|TRBV5-1|TRBJ2-3|TRBD1
CASSIGTGGRADTQYF
TGCGCCAGCAGCATTGGGACAGGGGGCAGGGCAGATACGCAGTATTTT
>-|TRBV28|TRBJ1-2|-
CASSLGGGVTYGYTF
TGTGCCAGCAGTTTGGGAGGGGGGGTTACCTATGGCTACACCTTC
>-|TRBV2|TRBJ2-7|TRBD2
CASRREGNEQYF
TGTGCCAGCCGGAGGGAGGGAAACGAGCAGTACTTC
>-|TRBV11-3|TRBJ2-1|-
CASSPRTGRVHNEQFF
TGTGCCAGCAGCCCCCGGACAGGGAGGGTCCACAATGAGCAGTTCTTC
>few|TRBV5-6|TRBJ1-2|TRBD1
CASSFLDRVGGYTF
TGTGCCAGCAGCTTCCTAGACAGGGTGGGTGGCTACACCTTC
>-|TRBV7-9|TRBJ2-1|-
CASPGVDYNEQFF
TGTGCCAGCCCGGGTGTTGACTACAATGAGCAGTTCTTC
>-|TRBV10-3|TRBJ1-2|TRBD1
CAISGGDRSERGYTF
TGTGCCATCAGTGGGGGGGACAGGTCGGAGAGGGGCTACACCTTC
>few|TRBV7-7|TRBJ2-1|-
CASSPDTDEQFF
TGTGCTAGCAGCCCGGACACCGATGAGCAGTTCTTC
>-|TRBV3-1/TRBV3-2|TRBJ2-1|TRBD2
CASSSRTSGSLNEQFF
TGTGCCAGCAGCTCTCGGACTAGCGGGAGCCTCAATGAGCAGTTCTTC